Listed below are T cell receptor beta chains from one sample, sequenced in a study of neurological immune-mediated disorders. A single record per CDR3 protein comes from TCRdb applying MiXCR to the 5' RACE reads. This sample has about 21,000 distinct CDR3 sequences, with about 15% found just once. The sample consisted of PBMCs. Source of these receptors: a female donor with HTLV-1-associated myelopathy (HAM/TSP). Each CDR3 is given with its conserved first and last residue. A D gene is named only where the DNA matches it firmly. The size of a clone is reported for some rows only, either as once, few or many, or as a class for expanded clones.

TRBV29-1	NA	many	TRBJ2-7	CSVAKAYEQYF	TGCAGCGTTGCCAAGGCCTACGAGCAGTACTTC
TRBV7-9	NA	NA	TRBJ2-2	CANSFVSGELFF	TGTGCCAACAGCTTTGTGTCCGGGGAGCTGTTTTTT
TRBV10-2	NA	many	TRBJ2-1	CASSNLYNEQFF	TGCGCCAGCTCCAACTTATACAATGAGCAGTTCTTC
TRBV5-1	TRBD2	NA	TRBJ2-3	CASSFSGAGGPMTDTQYF	TGCGCCAGCAGCTTTAGCGGAGCGGGAGGGCCGATGACAGATACGCAGTATTTT
TRBV20-1	TRBD2	many	TRBJ2-1	CSAVAGASSYNEQFF	TGCAGTGCAGTAGCGGGAGCAAGCTCCTACAATGAGCAGTTCTTC
TRBV7-2	TRBD1	NA	TRBJ2-5	CASIFSPRTGRETQYF	TGTGCCAGCATATTTTCCCCGAGGACAGGAAGAGAGACCCAGTACTTC
TRBV5-1	NA	many	TRBJ1-2	CASSLAYRRNGYTF	TGCGCCAGCAGCTTGGCGTATCGGAGAAATGGCTACACCTTC
TRBV27	TRBD2	once	TRBJ2-3	CASSSGSGRASTDTQYF	TGTGCCAGCAGTTCAGGTAGCGGGAGGGCTAGCACAGATACGCAGTATTTT
TRBV12-3/TRBV12-4	TRBD2	many	TRBJ2-1	CASSPGLAYNEQFF	TGTGCCAGCAGTCCGGGACTAGCCTACAATGAGCAGTTCTTC
TRBV19	TRBD2	many	TRBJ2-1	CASSELAGVFNEQFF	TGTGCCAGTAGTGAACTAGCGGGAGTCTTCAATGAGCAGTTCTTC
TRBV20-1	TRBD2	many	TRBJ2-1	CSARDPFGGGVSYNEQFF	TGCAGTGCTAGAGATCCCTTTGGCGGGGGGGTTTCCTACAATGAGCAGTTCTTC
TRBV24-1	TRBD1	many	TRBJ2-5	CATSDFRTGEETQYF	TGTGCCACCAGTGATTTCCGGACAGGGGAAGAGACCCAGTACTTC
TRBV5-8	TRBD2	many	TRBJ2-3	CASSLVSSGRRDTQYF	TGTGCCAGCAGCTTGGTGTCTAGCGGGAGAAGGGATACGCAGTATTTT
TRBV7-9	TRBD1	many	TRBJ2-6	CASSWTQGAGANVLTF	TGTGCCAGCAGCTGGACCCAGGGGGCTGGGGCCAACGTCCTGACTTTC
TRBV5-6	NA	NA	TRBJ2-1	CTSSQINEQFF	TGTACTAGCAGCCAGATCAATGAGCAGTTCTTC
TRBV20-1	TRBD1	once	TRBJ2-7	CSARETGGSYEQYF	TGCAGTGCTAGAGAAACAGGGGGCTCCTACGAGCAGTACTTC
TRBV5-1	NA	many	TRBJ1-1	CASSLNFRPSNTEAFF	TGCGCCAGCAGCTTGAATTTTCGACCCTCGAACACTGAAGCTTTCTTT
TRBV12-3/TRBV12-4	NA	many	TRBJ2-3	CASTLTGDTQYF	TGTGCCAGCACTCTGACCGGAGATACGCAGTATTTT
TRBV20-1	TRBD1	many	TRBJ2-7	CSARDPRGNSYEQYF	TGCAGTGCTAGAGATCCCAGGGGGAACTCCTACGAGCAGTACTTC
TRBV5-1	NA	many	TRBJ1-3	CASSLALRRHSGNTIYF	TGCGCCAGCAGCTTGGCTTTACGCCGGCACTCTGGAAACACCATATATTTT
TRBV6-5	TRBD2	many	TRBJ2-1	CASSYSPGGYYNEQFF	TGTGCCAGCAGTTACTCGCCGGGAGGCTACTACAATGAGCAGTTCTTC
TRBV5-6	TRBD2	many	TRBJ2-1	CASSSRLSGNYNEQFF	TGTGCCAGCAGCTCGAGACTAAGCGGGAACTACAATGAGCAGTTCTTC
TRBV2	TRBD1	medium-sized	TRBJ1-2	CASSDGTGNYGYTF	TGTGCCAGCAGCGACGGGACAGGGAACTATGGCTACACCTTC
TRBV27	TRBD1	many	TRBJ2-5	CASSLGQGYQETQYF	TGTGCCAGCAGTTTGGGACAGGGGTACCAAGAGACCCAGTACTTC
TRBV5-1	TRBD2	many	TRBJ2-1	CASSNVAGVYNEQFF	TGCGCCAGCAGCAACGTAGCGGGAGTCTACAATGAGCAGTTCTTC
TRBV20-1	TRBD2	NA	TRBJ2-5	CSARSSGGADTHYF	TGCAGTGCTAGATCCAGCGGGGGGGCGGATACCCATTACTTC
TRBV29-1	NA	many	TRBJ2-5	CSVVSRNQETQYF	TGCAGCGTTGTGTCCAGGAACCAAGAGACCCAGTACTTC
TRBV20-1	NA	medium-sized	TRBJ1-1	CSADSRGENTEAFF	TGCAGTGCTGATTCCAGGGGAGAGAACACTGAAGCTTTCTTT
TRBV5-4	TRBD2	NA	TRBJ2-5	CASTSENSGRGETQYF	TGTGCCAGCACCTCCGAGAATAGCGGGAGAGGGGAGACCCAGTACTTC
TRBV7-5	NA	NA	TRBJ1-5	CISVPEARWGPENQPQHF	NA
TRBV20-1	NA	NA	TRBJ1-1	CSAGRGNTEAFF	TGCAGCGCTGGGCGGGGGAACACTGAAGCTTTCTTT
TRBV7-2	NA	many	TRBJ2-5	CASSLWAGQETQYF	TGTGCCAGCAGCTTATGGGCGGGGCAAGAGACCCAGTACTTC
TRBV6-5	NA	many	TRBJ2-7	CASRDSGLTYEQYF	TGTGCCAGCAGAGACTCCGGACTAACCTACGAGCAGTACTTC
TRBV19	TRBD1	many	TRBJ2-6	CASSIRDRRSGANVLTF	TGTGCCAGTAGTATACGGGACAGGCGGTCTGGGGCCAACGTCCTGACTTTC
TRBV20-1	NA	many	TRBJ2-2	CSARDKGIRYTGELFF	TGCAGTGCTAGAGATAAGGGGATTAGGTACACCGGGGAGCTGTTTTTT
TRBV20-1	TRBD2	NA	TRBJ2-5	CSAGTSGFYQETQYF	TGCAGTGCTGGCACTAGCGGATTCTACCAAGAGACCCAGTACTTC
TRBV5-1	TRBD1	medium-sized	TRBJ2-7	CASSWDRNEQYF	TGCGCCAGCAGCTGGGACAGGAACGAGCAGTACTTC
TRBV20-1	NA	many	TRBJ2-1	CSASSAERSYNEQFF	TGCAGTGCTTCCTCCGCCGAGCGATCCTACAATGAGCAGTTCTTC
TRBV20-1	TRBD1	many	TRBJ1-1	CSARVPGGPNTEAFF	TGCAGTGCTAGAGTTCCAGGGGGGCCGAACACTGAAGCTTTCTTT
TRBV4-1	NA	many	TRBJ1-2	CASSQGVDLRGYTF	TGCGCCAGCAGCCAAGGAGTCGATCTTCGGGGCTACACCTTC
TRBV15	TRBD2	few	TRBJ2-3	CATSKPSRRLAGGGGTDTQYF	TGTGCAACCAGCAAGCCCAGCCGGCGACTAGCGGGAGGGGGAGGCACAGATACGCAGTATTTT
TRBV5-1	NA	many	TRBJ2-2	CASSYRVSETGELFF	TGCGCCAGCAGCTACAGAGTGTCGGAGACCGGGGAGCTGTTTTTT
TRBV6-5	NA	many	TRBJ1-6	CASSYRDVRSSYNSPLHF	TGTGCCAGCAGTTACCGGGACGTTCGGAGCTCCTATAATTCACCCCTCCACTTT
TRBV12-3/TRBV12-4	NA	NA	TRBJ1-5	CASSFLRQPQHF	TGTGCCAGCAGTTTTTTACGTCAGCCCCAGCATTTT
TRBV7-9	NA	many	TRBJ2-7	CASSSRGYEQYF	TGTGCCAGCAGCTCTAGGGGCTACGAGCAGTACTTC
TRBV30	TRBD1	once	TRBJ2-5	CAYQGTGQETQYF	TGTGCCTACCAGGGGACAGGGCAAGAGACCCAGTACTTC
TRBV5-5	NA	many	TRBJ1-1	CASSRGVENTEAFF	TGTGCCAGCAGCCGAGGGGTGGAGAACACTGAAGCTTTCTTT
TRBV20-1	TRBD1	NA	TRBJ1-2	CSASRDRILKRAGYTF	TGCAGTGCTAGCCGGGACAGGATACTTAAAAGGGCTGGCTACACCTTC